Below, 5 T cell receptor beta chains from the same sample are listed, as sequenced in a study of blood T cell repertoires in COVID-19. Assay: immunoSEQ multiplex PCR; the TCRdb copy retains only in-frame clones and omits some. The sample holds around 290,000 clones, about 89% seen once. Sequences were obtained from PBMCs or T cells enriched from blood (not recorded which). These receptors were taken from a young woman who had recovered from COVID-19.

The chain has TRBV5-4 and TRBJ2-1; the match to TRBD2 covers 7 bases. This CDR3 has 16 residues. V gave up 0 bases and J gave up 0 bases; unmatched junction bases: 3. Germline lookup yields CDR1 SGHNT and CDR2 YYREEE (reference sequence). In nucleotides, the CDR3 is TGTGCCAGCAGCTTGGGGGGACTAACCTCCTACAATGAGCAGTTCTTC. The encoded protein is CASSLGGLTSYNEQFF. Looking up the rest from reference TRBV5-4 and TRBJ2-1 gives the full variable domain: ETGVTQSPTHLIKTRGQQVTLRCSSQSGHNTVSWYQQALGQGPQFIFQYYREEENGRGNFPPRFSGLQFPNYSSELNVNALELDDSALYLCASSLGGLTSYNEQFFGPGTRLTVL.

CDR3 sequence reads: CASSPRQGRVYGYTF. The CDR3 DNA sequence: TGTGCCAGCAGCCCTCGACAGGGCCGAGTCTATGGCTACACCTTC. The chain carries TRBV11-3 and TRBJ1-2, with 7 bases fitting TRBD1. Germline CDR1 reads SGHNT; CDR2 reads YENEEA. This CDR3 spans 15 amino acids. V trimming: 5 bases; J trimming: 4 bases; junction bases outside the gene matches: 10.

Note on this clone: One junction end disagrees with the germline gene, perhaps due to a read error. The rearrangement uses TRBV19 and TRBJ2-4, with TRBD1 matching over 9 bases. Germline assignment: CDR1 LNHDA and CDR2 SQIVND (reference sequence). This CDR3 has 10 amino acids. The CDR3 reads CASSIEDRGF. Written as DNA, the CDR3 is TGTGCCAGTAGTATAGAGGACAGGGGATTC.

The CDR3: CASSVGLLNSPLHF. The CDR3, as DNA: TGTGCCAGCAGCGTTGGACTACTCAATTCACCCCTCCACTTT. V is TRBV9 and J is TRBJ1-6, with D hard to call. The germline CDR1 and CDR2 sequences are SGDLS and YYNGEE. The CDR3 has 14 amino acids. V was clipped by 2 bases and J by 7 bases, with 10 bases between them. Full variable domain (remainder filled in from reference TRBV9 and TRBJ1-6): DSGVTQTPKHLITATGQRVTLRCSPRSGDLSVYWYQQSLDQGLQFLIQYYNGEERAKGNILERFSAQQFPDLHSELNLSSLELGDSALYFCASSVGLLNSPLHFGNGTRLTVT.

This chain joins TRBV27 and TRBJ2-7, with D maybe TRBD1 (5 bases). This CDR3 region has 14 residues. The V gene lost 5 bases and the J gene lost 2 bases, with 13 bases spanning the gap. The germline V gene encodes CDR1 MNHEY and CDR2 SMNVEV (reference sequence). The CDR3 nucleotides read TGTGCCAGCAGTACGACAGCGAGTGCCTACGAGCAGTACTTC. This gives the protein CASSTTASAYEQYF.